Presented here are 3 T cell receptor beta chains from one specimen sequenced in a study of blood T cell repertoires in COVID-19. The assay was immunoSEQ multiplex PCR, and TCRdb's table has in-frame clones only and misses some. The data show roughly 190,000 clones, around 85% seen once. Sequencing was done on a sample of peripheral blood. The receptors here all came from a woman aged 55-69 years with acute or convalescent COVID-19.

The V call is TRBV9, the J call TRBJ1-1, with no clear D. The V end was cut by 0 bases, the J end by 1 base, with 13 bases between. The germline V gene has CDR1 SGDLS and CDR2 YYNGEE. This CDR3 comprises 16 residues. This chain's CDR3 is CASSVAPAATNTEAFF. The CDR3 DNA is TGTGCCAGCAGCGTAGCCCCGGCAGCGACGAACACTGAAGCTTTCTTT.

This chain's CDR3 is CAISAPQGTDGYTF. CDR3 coding DNA: TGTGCCATCAGTGCCCCACAGGGCACGGATGGCTACACCTTC. The rearrangement uses TRBV10-3 and TRBJ1-2; possibly TRBD1 for D (6 bases). This CDR3 spans 14 amino acids. Deletions cut 4 bases from V and 6 bases from J, with 15 bases between. Germline loops: CDR1 ENHRY, CDR2 SYGVKD.

The chain joins TRBV28 to TRBJ2-3, with 9 bases aligning to TRBD2. V was clipped by 5 bases and J by 1 base; unmatched bases: 7. The CDR3 is 16 residues long. CDR1 is MDHEN, CDR2 SYDVKM, per germline. The CDR3 spells CASSPTWTSGTDTQYF. The CDR3 nucleotides are TGTGCCAGCAGTCCAACTTGGACTAGCGGCACAGATACGCAGTATTTT.